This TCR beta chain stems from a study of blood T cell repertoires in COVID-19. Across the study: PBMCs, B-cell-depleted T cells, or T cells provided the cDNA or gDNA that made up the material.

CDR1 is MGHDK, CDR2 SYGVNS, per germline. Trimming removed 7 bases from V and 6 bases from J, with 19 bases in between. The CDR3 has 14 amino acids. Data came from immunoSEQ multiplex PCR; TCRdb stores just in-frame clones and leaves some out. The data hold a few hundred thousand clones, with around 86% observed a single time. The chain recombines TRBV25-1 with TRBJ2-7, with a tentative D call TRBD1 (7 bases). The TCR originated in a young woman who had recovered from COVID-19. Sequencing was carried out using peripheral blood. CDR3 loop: CASMTGRGGIEQYF. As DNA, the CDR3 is TGTGCCAGCATGACAGGGCGGGGTGGGATCGAGCAGTACTTC.